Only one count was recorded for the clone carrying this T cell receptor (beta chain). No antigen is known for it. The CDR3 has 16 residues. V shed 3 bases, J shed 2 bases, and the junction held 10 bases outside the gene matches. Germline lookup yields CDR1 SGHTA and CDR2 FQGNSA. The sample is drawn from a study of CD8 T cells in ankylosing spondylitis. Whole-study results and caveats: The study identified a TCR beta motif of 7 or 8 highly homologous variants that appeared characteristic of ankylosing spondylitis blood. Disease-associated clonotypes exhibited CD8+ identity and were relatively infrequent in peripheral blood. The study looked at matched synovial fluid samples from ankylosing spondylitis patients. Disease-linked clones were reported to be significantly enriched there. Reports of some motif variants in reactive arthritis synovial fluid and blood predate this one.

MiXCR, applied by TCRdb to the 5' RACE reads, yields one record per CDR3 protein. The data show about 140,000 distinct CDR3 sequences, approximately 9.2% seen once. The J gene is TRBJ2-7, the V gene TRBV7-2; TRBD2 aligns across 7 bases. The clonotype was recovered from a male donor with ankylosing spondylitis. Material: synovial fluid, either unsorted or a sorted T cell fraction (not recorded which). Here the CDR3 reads CASSFAASGLPYEQYF. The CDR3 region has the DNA TGTGCCAGCAGCTTCGCCGCTAGCGGCCTCCCCTACGAGCAGTACTTC.